This T cell receptor (beta chain) is drawn from a study of human T cells and chemical hapten exposure. Turning to the study itself: Among samples, TCR yields varied mainly because of small differences in pooled library volume.

Notes on the study in general: The study found that DPC sensitization did not change TCRs above 1 in 1000 frequency.

CDR3 length: 16 amino acids. Trimming removed 4 bases from V and 1 base from J, with 15 bases in between. The V gene's germline CDR1 is MDHEN and CDR2 SYDVKM. Individual cDNA molecules received unique molecular identifiers in the library. TCRdb processed the RACE reads anew with MiXCR; each CDR3 protein has one entry. The sample shows under 200,000 distinct CDR3 sequences, approximately 31% of them seen only once. Time point defined: pre-sensitization, week 0. The sample's treatment: therapeutic diphenylcyclopropenone sensitization with weekly scalp DPC. This clonotype occurred a few times. Its target is unknown.

This chain links TRBV28 with TRBJ2-3; D remains ambiguous. This clonotype originated in a young woman with alopecia areata. Some clones in this sample may be carry-over from other donors' samples. The sample here was whole blood, taken in connection with sensitization to the hapten diphenylcyclopropenone (DPC). Written as DNA, the CDR3 is TGTGCCAGCAGTTCTCAGAATTCTGCTGGCACAGATACGCAGTATTTT. Its protein product is CASSSQNSAGTDTQYF.